Listed here are 22 T cell receptor beta chains from one sample, sequenced in a study of shared clonotypes between healthy human individuals. Assay used: immunoSEQ multiplex PCR; TCRdb lists only in-frame clones, some missing. Found here are roughly 2.6 million clones, just over 90% of them singletons; the top ten hold about 0.13%. Sequenced: naive CD4+ T cells sorted from blood. Subset here: CD45RA+ positively selected. The receptors come from a man in his late teens or twenties in good health.

The chain employs TRBV18 and TRBJ1-1; TRBD1 agrees at 9 bases. The CDR3 is 16 amino acids. CDR1 KGHSH and CDR2 LQKENI come from the germline V gene. With V trimmed by 2 bases and J by 4 bases, 8 bases remained unmatched. The CDR3 bases are TGTGCCAGCTCACCAGGCACAGGGGGCCAGGTCACTGAAGCTTTCTTT. This sequence encodes CASSPGTGGQVTEAFF.

The chain recombines TRBV30 with TRBJ1-2; 7 bases line up with TRBD1. Germline V gene sequence: CDR1 GTSNPN, CDR2 SVGIG (reference sequence). Trimming removed 7 bases from V and 6 bases from J; junction bases left unmatched: 5. The CDR3 extends over 11 amino acids. The CDR3 loop is CASTGLDGYTF. The CDR3 DNA reads TGTGCCTCGACAGGGCTCGATGGCTACACCTTC.

The chain has TRBV5-1 and TRBJ1-1; TRBD1 matches at 8 bases. Germline CDR1 reads SGHRS; CDR2 reads YFSETQ. CDR3 size: 15 residues. V lost 4 bases to trimming and J lost 1 base; unmatched junction nucleotides: 6. CDR3 sequence (DNA): TGCGCCAGCAGCGCATCCGGGACAGGGAACACTGAAGCTTTCTTT. Protein: CASSASGTGNTEAFF.

Concerning this clone itself: The identical CDR3 is also encoded by other nucleotide sequences in the sample. This chain uses TRBV5-1 with TRBJ1-1; D is ambiguous. The V and J ends lost 1 base and 1 base respectively, with 2 bases between them. Germline CDR1 and CDR2: SGHRS and YFSETQ. The CDR3 sequence is 12 residues long. For the CDR3, the DNA is TGCGCCAGCAGCTTGCCGAACACTGAAGCTTTCTTT. This encodes CASSLPNTEAFF.

The chain combines TRBV7-2 with TRBJ2-7; D possibly corresponds to TRBD1 (6 bases). Germline assignment: CDR1 SGHTA and CDR2 FQGNSA. CDR3 size: 15 residues. Trimming removed 4 bases at V and 3 bases at J, with 16 bases between. The CDR3 spells CASSSPPDRHYEQYF. CDR3 DNA: TGTGCCAGCAGCTCGCCCCCGGACAGACACTACGAGCAGTACTTC. The variable domain in full, completed from reference TRBV7-2 and TRBJ2-7, reads GAGVSQSPSNKVTEKGKDVELRCDPISGHTALYWYRQSLGQGLEFLIYFQGNSAPDKSGLPSDRFSAERTGGSVSTLTIQRTQQEDSAVYLCASSSPPDRHYEQYFGPGTRLTVT.

This chain links TRBV19 with TRBJ2-5; possible D gene TRBD2, 7 bases. Germline V gene lookup returns CDR1 LNHDA and CDR2 SQIVND (reference sequence). The CDR3 spans 15 residues. V was cut by 3 bases and J by 4 bases, with 15 bases left in between. CDR3 protein: CASSISGGPRETQYF. CDR3 nucleotides: TGTGCCAGTAGTATTTCGGGGGGCCCTCGAGAGACCCAGTACTTC.

This clone has only a few counts. The CDR3 sequence: CASSLTTGTPGELFF. The CDR3 DNA follows: TGTGCCAGCAGCTTAACAACAGGGACGCCCGGGGAGCTGTTTTTT. The chain is built from TRBV7-2 and TRBJ2-2, with D possibly TRBD1 on 6 matching bases. CDR1 SGHTA and CDR2 FQGNSA come from the germline V gene. The length of the CDR3 is 15 residues. V shed 2 bases and J shed 6 bases, with 13 bases lying between them.

This clone was seen more than once but under ten times. In the same sample, other DNA sequences code for this CDR3. J is TRBJ1-1 and V is TRBV10-3; a weak D match, TRBD1 (5 bases). The length of the CDR3 is 12 residues. The germline V and J ends were trimmed by 7 bases and 2 bases, with 8 bases remaining between them. CDR1 ENHRY and CDR2 SYGVKD come from the germline V gene. The CDR3 nucleotides are TGTGCCATCACAGGGCCAAACACTGAAGCTTTCTTT. Amino acids: CAITGPNTEAFF.

The CDR3 DNA sequence: TGTGCCAGCTCACCAGGGCAGGGGTCAAAGACCCAGTACTTC. Protein product: CASSPGQGSKTQYF. The V and J genes are TRBV18 and TRBJ2-5; D possibly corresponds to TRBD1 (6 bases). This CDR3 contains 14 residues. V gave up 2 bases and J gave up 6 bases, with 13 bases separating them. Germline assignment: CDR1 KGHSH and CDR2 LQKENI.

The chain carries TRBV19 and TRBJ1-2; no clear D gene. The CDR3 consists of 16 residues. Germline V gene lookup returns CDR1 LNHDA and CDR2 SQIVND (reference sequence). Trimming took 7 bases from V and 5 from J, leaving 23 bases between them. The CDR3 nucleotides are TGTGCCAGTACCCCGGACCCGGGCCCAATTAAGTATGGCTACACCTTC. Protein sequence: CASTPDPGPIKYGYTF.

The chain couples TRBV6-5 to TRBJ2-5; 10 bases map to TRBD2. V shed 6 bases, J shed 2 bases, and the junction held 6 bases outside the gene matches. The CDR3 is 15 amino acids. Germline lookup yields CDR1 MNHEY and CDR2 SVGAGI. The CDR3 here is CASRYSGGRQETQYF. CDR3 coding DNA: TGTGCCAGCAGATATAGCGGGGGGAGACAAGAGACCCAGTACTTC.

The chain uses TRBV12-5 and TRBJ2-1, with 8 bases aligning to TRBD2. Germline assignment: CDR1 LGHNT and CDR2 FRNRAP. This CDR3 has 13 residues. V lost 9 bases, J lost 5 bases, and 6 bases stayed unmatched. In DNA, the CDR3 is TGTGCTAGGGACGGGAGGGATCACAATGAGCAGTTCTTC. It yields the protein CARDGRDHNEQFF.

On this clone itself: The same CDR3 also results from other DNA sequences found in this sample. The rearrangement joins TRBV5-1 to TRBJ2-1, with no clear D. The CDR3 extends over 11 amino acids. The germline gives CDR1 SGHRS, CDR2 YFSETQ. Deletions cut 2 bases from V and 6 bases from J, with 3 bases between. The CDR3 here is CASSFSNEQFF. CDR3 DNA: TGCGCCAGCAGCTTTTCCAATGAGCAGTTCTTC. The whole variable domain, remainder taken from reference TRBV5-1 and TRBJ2-1, is KAGVTQTPRYLIKTRGQQVTLSCSPISGHRSVSWYQQTPGQGLQFLFEYFSETQRNKGNFPGRFSGRQFSNSRSEMNVSTLELGDSALYLCASSFSNEQFFGPGTRLTVL.

DNA of the CDR3: TGTGCCAGCAGCTTAGTGCTAACCGCTGGCACAGATACGCAGTATTTT. It codes for CASSLVLTAGTDTQYF. This rearrangement joins TRBV7-8 to TRBJ2-3, with D unresolved. The CDR3 covers 16 residues. The germline V gene has CDR1 SGHVS and CDR2 FQNEAQ. V was trimmed by 1 base and J by 1 base, leaving 12 bases between them.

The chain carries TRBV19 and TRBJ1-6; D is unclear. The CDR3 runs to 14 residues. The V end was cut by 5 bases, the J end by 5 bases, with 10 bases between. The germline V gene has CDR1 LNHDA and CDR2 SQIVND (reference sequence). The CDR3 protein is CASSHGSDNSPLHF. The CDR3 nucleotides read TGTGCCAGTAGTCATGGATCGGATAATTCACCCCTCCACTTT. Variable domain in full (rest from reference TRBV19 and TRBJ1-6): DGGITQSPKYLFRKEGQNVTLSCEQNLNHDAMYWYRQDPGQGLRLIYYSQIVNDFQKGDIAEGYSVSREKKESFPLTVTSAQKNPTAFYLCASSHGSDNSPLHFGNGTRLTVT.

There are a few counts of this clone. The rearrangement links TRBV19 to TRBJ1-4; a weak D match, TRBD1 (5 bases). Per germline, CDR1 LNHDA and CDR2 SQIVND (reference sequence). This CDR3 has 16 residues. The V end lost 5 bases, the J end lost 8 bases, and 21 bases lay between the germline ends. The CDR3 coding sequence is TGTGCCAGTAGTGCATTTACAGGCCCCTTCGGGGAAAAACTGTTTTTT. It specifies CASSAFTGPFGEKLFF. The variable domain in full, completed from reference TRBV19 and TRBJ1-4, reads DGGITQSPKYLFRKEGQNVTLSCEQNLNHDAMYWYRQDPGQGLRLIYYSQIVNDFQKGDIAEGYSVSREKKESFPLTVTSAQKNPTAFYLCASSAFTGPFGEKLFFGSGTQLSVL.

The CDR3 coding sequence is TGTGCCAGCAGCTCCTTAGACAGCTCTGGAAACACCATATATTTT. This codes for CASSSLDSSGNTIYF. This chain connects TRBV5-4 to TRBJ1-3, with D possibly TRBD1 on 5 matching bases. Looked up from germline, CDR1 is SGHNT and CDR2 is YYREEE (reference sequence). The ends were cut back, 3 bases at V and 0 bases at J, with 10 bases in the middle. The length of the CDR3 is 15 residues.

The J gene is TRBJ2-7, the V gene TRBV5-1; 12 bases line up with TRBD2. Trimming at V came to 4 bases and at J to 7 bases, leaving 3 bases not matched to a gene. Per germline, CDR1 SGHRS and CDR2 YFSETQ. The length of the CDR3 is 13 residues. This CDR3 is CASSLTSGGEQYF. The DNA of the CDR3 is TGCGCCAGCAGCCTGACTAGCGGGGGAGAGCAGTACTTC.

The gene calls are TRBV7-2 and TRBJ1-1, with TRBD1 as a possible D gene (6 bases). Trimming took 5 bases from V and 0 from J, leaving 13 bases between them. Per germline, CDR1 SGHTA and CDR2 FQGNSA. The CDR3 has 15 amino acids. CDR3 sequence: CASSQTAGVNTEAFF. In nucleotides, the CDR3 is TGTGCCAGCAGCCAAACAGCAGGGGTGAACACTGAAGCTTTCTTT.

This clone was picked up one time. This chain links TRBV11-2 with TRBJ1-6; 7 bases are a match to TRBD1. The CDR3 length is 15 residues. Germline-derived CDR1 and CDR2 are SGHAT and FQNNGV. Trimming at V came to 1 base and at J to 6 bases, leaving 3 bases not matched to a gene. Here the CDR3 reads CASSLAQGVNSPLHF. Here the CDR3 DNA reads TGTGCCAGCAGCTTAGCCCAGGGGGTTAATTCACCCCTCCACTTT.

The CDR3 is CASLRAGAGLYNEQFF. Here the CDR3 DNA reads TGTGCTAGTCTAAGGGCCGGAGCGGGGCTCTACAATGAGCAGTTCTTC. The chain combines TRBV12-5 with TRBJ2-1; 7 nucleotides agree with TRBD2. The germline gives CDR1 LGHNT, CDR2 FRNRAP. The CDR3 extends over 16 amino acids. Losses at the gene ends were 8 bases for V and 3 bases for J; bases not matched to a gene: 13.

The V and J genes are TRBV27 and TRBJ1-6; perhaps TRBD1 as D (5 bases). The V gene lost 9 bases and the J gene lost 0 bases, with 12 bases spanning the gap. Germline CDR1 is MNHEY and CDR2 is SMNVEV (reference sequence). There are 15 residues in the CDR3. CDR3 amino acids: CASRSGISYNSPLHF. DNA for the CDR3: TGTGCCAGTAGATCAGGGATCTCCTATAATTCACCCCTCCACTTT.